This is a list of T cell receptor beta chains from one sample in a study of human T cells and chemical hapten exposure. MiXCR, applied by TCRdb to the RACE reads, yields one record per CDR3 protein. This table holds about 140,000 distinct CDR3 sequences, 12% found once. The specimen was whole blood, collected in connection with sensitization to the hapten diphenylcyclopropenone (DPC). The receptor set was obtained from a woman between 45 and 65 years old with alopecia areata. Some clones in this sample may be carry-over from other donors' samples. The CDR3 runs from the conserved cysteine through the conserved F or W. The D gene is left open where the match is weak. Size tells how often a clone was seen (once, few, many) or the class of an expanded clone, and some rows leave it out.

CDR3 protein: CSADTSGITDTQYF
CDR3 DNA: TGCAGTGCTGATACTAGCGGTATAACAGATACGCAGTATTTT
clone size: many
D gene: TRBD2
V gene: TRBV20-1
J gene: TRBJ2-3

CDR3 protein: CASSEQLNREGYTF
CDR3 DNA: TGCGCCAGCAGTGAACAACTCAACCGGGAGGGCTACACCTTC
clone size: few
D gene: -
V gene: TRBV10-2
J gene: TRBJ1-2

CDR3 protein: CASSPLGGGGNEQFF
CDR3 DNA: TGTGCCAGCTCACCACTGGGGGGAGGAGGAAATGAGCAGTTCTTC
clone size: many
D gene: -
V gene: TRBV18
J gene: TRBJ2-1

CDR3 protein: CASNLRPTLYNEQFF
CDR3 DNA: TGTGCCAGCAACCTGCGACCTACGCTTTACAATGAGCAGTTCTTC
clone size: many
D gene: -
V gene: TRBV7-2
J gene: TRBJ2-1

CDR3 protein: CASPGWSSYEQYF
CDR3 DNA: TGTGCTAGTCCGGGTTGGAGCTCCTACGAGCAGTACTTC
clone size: -
D gene: -
V gene: TRBV12-5
J gene: TRBJ2-7

CDR3 protein: CASSLRASGSISRNEQFF
CDR3 DNA: TGTGCCAGCAGCCTAAGGGCTAGCGGGAGTATTTCTAGGAATGAGCAGTTCTTC
clone size: many
D gene: TRBD2
V gene: TRBV3-1
J gene: TRBJ2-1

CDR3 protein: CASSLHLNEQFF
CDR3 DNA: TGTGCCAGCAGCTTACATCTCAATGAGCAGTTCTTC
clone size: many
D gene: -
V gene: TRBV7-8
J gene: TRBJ2-1

CDR3 protein: CASSVDPRGPSNEQFF
CDR3 DNA: TGTGCCAGCAGCGTAGACCCCAGGGGGCCTAGCAATGAGCAGTTCTTC
clone size: many
D gene: TRBD1
V gene: TRBV9
J gene: TRBJ2-1

CDR3 protein: CASSSQTANYGYTF
CDR3 DNA: TGCGCCAGCAGCTCACAGACCGCTAACTATGGCTACACCTTC
clone size: many
D gene: -
V gene: TRBV5-1
J gene: TRBJ1-2

CDR3 protein: CASSLGGTGWQTADNEQFF
CDR3 DNA: TGTGCCAGCAGCCTGGGGGGGACAGGGTGGCAGACGGCAGACAATGAGCAGTTCTTC
clone size: few
D gene: TRBD1
V gene: TRBV3-1
J gene: TRBJ2-1

CDR3 protein: CASSSLRDEQFF
CDR3 DNA: TGTGCCAGCAGTTCATTGCGCGATGAGCAGTTCTTC
clone size: -
D gene: -
V gene: TRBV6-9
J gene: TRBJ2-1

CDR3 protein: CASSLQGGGQPQHF
CDR3 DNA: TGTGCCAGCAGTTTACAGGGAGGGGGTCAGCCCCAGCATTTT
clone size: many
D gene: -
V gene: TRBV12-3/TRBV12-4
J gene: TRBJ1-5

CDR3 protein: CASSSEQRPYGYTF
CDR3 DNA: TGTGCCAGCAGCTCCGAACAGCGCCCTTATGGCTACACCTTC
clone size: -
D gene: -
V gene: TRBV7-8
J gene: TRBJ1-2

CDR3 protein: CATSPGTVGSYEQYF
CDR3 DNA: TGTGCCACCAGTCCCGGGACAGTGGGCTCCTACGAGCAGTACTTC
clone size: -
D gene: TRBD1
V gene: TRBV24-1
J gene: TRBJ2-7

CDR3 protein: CASSLQGRTGELFF
CDR3 DNA: TGTGCCAGCAGCTTACAGGGGCGCACCGGGGAGCTGTTTTTT
clone size: many
D gene: -
V gene: TRBV11-3
J gene: TRBJ2-2

CDR3 protein: CASSYGGRTDTQYF
CDR3 DNA: TGTGCCAGCAGTTACGGGGGCCGCACAGATACGCAGTATTTT
clone size: many
D gene: -
V gene: TRBV6-5
J gene: TRBJ2-3

CDR3 protein: CASRLDGNYGYTF
CDR3 DNA: TGTGCCAGCAGATTGGACGGGAATTATGGCTACACCTTC
clone size: few
D gene: -
V gene: TRBV12-3/TRBV12-4
J gene: TRBJ1-2

CDR3 protein: CSASHPQPLLETQYF
CDR3 DNA: TGCAGTGCTAGCCATCCGCAACCCCTGTTGGAGACCCAGTACTTC
clone size: -
D gene: -
V gene: TRBV20-1
J gene: TRBJ2-5

CDR3 protein: CASNYYNTGELFF
CDR3 DNA: TGCGCCAGCAACTACTACAACACCGGGGAGCTGTTTTTT
clone size: few
D gene: -
V gene: TRBV5-1
J gene: TRBJ2-2

CDR3 protein: CASSSGGIPAHEQYF
CDR3 DNA: TGTGCCAGCAGCTCGGGGGGTATTCCGGCCCACGAGCAGTACTTC
clone size: few
D gene: TRBD2
V gene: TRBV7-2
J gene: TRBJ2-7

CDR3 protein: CASVETTRRDTQYF
CDR3 DNA: TGTGCCAGCGTGGAGACAACGAGGAGAGATACGCAGTATTTT
clone size: few
D gene: -
V gene: TRBV6-6
J gene: TRBJ2-3

CDR3 protein: CASSLWTESAGANVLTF
CDR3 DNA: TGTGCCAGCAGTCTTTGGACAGAATCCGCTGGGGCCAACGTCCTGACTTTC
clone size: few
D gene: -
V gene: TRBV6-5
J gene: TRBJ2-6

CDR3 protein: CAYRADYNEQFF
CDR3 DNA: TGTGCCTACCGGGCCGACTACAATGAGCAGTTCTTC
clone size: -
D gene: -
V gene: TRBV6-5
J gene: TRBJ2-1

CDR3 protein: CSAAAGANVLTF
CDR3 DNA: TGCAGCGCGGCGGCTGGGGCCAACGTCCTGACTTTC
clone size: -
D gene: -
V gene: TRBV29-1
J gene: TRBJ2-6

CDR3 protein: CASSSRTNSYNEQFF
CDR3 DNA: TGTGCCAGCAGCTCCCGGACTAACTCCTACAATGAGCAGTTCTTC
clone size: many
D gene: -
V gene: TRBV7-8
J gene: TRBJ2-1

CDR3 protein: CASSLGQRGGDEQFF
CDR3 DNA: TGTGCCAGCAGCTTGGGACAAAGGGGAGGGGATGAGCAGTTCTTC
clone size: -
D gene: -
V gene: TRBV7-9
J gene: TRBJ2-1

CDR3 protein: CASSPAFPGLSYEQYF
CDR3 DNA: TGTGCCAGCAGCCCCGCGTTCCCGGGTCTCTCCTACGAGCAGTACTTC
clone size: -
D gene: -
V gene: TRBV5-5
J gene: TRBJ2-7

CDR3 protein: CASSTNNEQFF
CDR3 DNA: TGCGCCAGCAGCACCAACAATGAGCAGTTCTTC
clone size: few
D gene: -
V gene: TRBV5-1
J gene: TRBJ2-1

CDR3 protein: CASSQRDSGTPYEQYF
CDR3 DNA: TGTGCCAGCAGCCAACGGGATAGCGGGACCCCCTACGAGCAGTACTTC
clone size: many
D gene: -
V gene: TRBV3-2
J gene: TRBJ2-7

CDR3 protein: CAWRPNRGPNEKLFF
CDR3 DNA: TGTGCCTGGAGGCCTAACAGGGGGCCTAATGAAAAACTGTTTTTT
clone size: -
D gene: TRBD1
V gene: TRBV30
J gene: TRBJ1-4

CDR3 protein: CASSQPGGGLDYGYTF
CDR3 DNA: TGTGCCAGCAGTCAACCCGGGGGAGGGCTGGACTATGGCTACACCTTC
clone size: few
D gene: -
V gene: TRBV25-1
J gene: TRBJ1-2

CDR3 protein: CASSRDRGELFF
CDR3 DNA: TGTGCCAGCAGCCGGGATCGCGGGGAGCTGTTTTTT
clone size: many
D gene: -
V gene: TRBV6-5
J gene: TRBJ2-2

CDR3 protein: CASSERVSSYNSPLHF
CDR3 DNA: TGTGCCAGCAGTGAACGGGTTAGCTCCTATAATTCACCCCTCCACTTT
clone size: few
D gene: -
V gene: TRBV2
J gene: TRBJ1-6

CDR3 protein: CAISGISYNEQFF
CDR3 DNA: TGTGCCATCAGCGGGATATCCTACAATGAGCAGTTCTTC
clone size: many
D gene: -
V gene: TRBV10-3
J gene: TRBJ2-1

CDR3 protein: CSAYEASTEAFF
CDR3 DNA: TGCAGTGCTTACGAGGCGAGCACTGAAGCTTTCTTT
clone size: few
D gene: -
V gene: TRBV20-1
J gene: TRBJ1-1

CDR3 protein: CASTLGVSPLYGYTF
CDR3 DNA: TGTGCCAGCACCCTAGGGGTGTCCCCCCTCTATGGCTACACCTTC
clone size: -
D gene: -
V gene: TRBV12-3/TRBV12-4
J gene: TRBJ1-2

CDR3 protein: CASSLEGAPTDTQYF
CDR3 DNA: TGCGCCAGCAGCTTGGAGGGGGCTCCCACAGATACGCAGTATTTT
clone size: -
D gene: TRBD1
V gene: TRBV5-1
J gene: TRBJ2-3